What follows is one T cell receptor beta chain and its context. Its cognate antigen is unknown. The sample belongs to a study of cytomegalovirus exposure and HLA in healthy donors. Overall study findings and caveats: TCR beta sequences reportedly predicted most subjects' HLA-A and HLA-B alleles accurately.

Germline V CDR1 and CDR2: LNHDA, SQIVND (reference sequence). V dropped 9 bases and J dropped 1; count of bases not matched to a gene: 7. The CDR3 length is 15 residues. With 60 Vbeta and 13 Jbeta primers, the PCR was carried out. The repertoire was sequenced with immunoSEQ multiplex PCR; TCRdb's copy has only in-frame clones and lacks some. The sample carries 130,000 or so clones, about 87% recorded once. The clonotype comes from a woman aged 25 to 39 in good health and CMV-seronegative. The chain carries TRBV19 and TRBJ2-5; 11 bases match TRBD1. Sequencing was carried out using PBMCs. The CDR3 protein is CASARTGGFQETQYF. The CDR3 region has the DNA TGTGCCAGCGCACGGACAGGGGGCTTCCAAGAGACCCAGTACTTC.